What follows are 31 T cell receptor beta chains derived from one specimen sequenced in a study of tumor-infiltrating lymphocytes in primary liver carcinoma. The authors made TCR beta cDNA from around 500 ng total RNA with a constant-region primer. Generation of the TCR beta libraries relied on three nested multiplex PCR rounds using slightly modified ARM-PCR. In the first two PCR rounds, TRBV1-TRBV30 forward primers were paired with a C-beta reverse primer, and each round lasted around 10 cycles. TCRdb re-analysed the multiplex PCR reads in MiXCR, keeping a single row per CDR3 protein. Of 40,000 to 60,000 distinct CDR3 sequences in the sample, about three quarters were seen once. DNA and RNA were both co-extracted from around 20-30 mg of bulk tissue that had not been sorted. Sequencing was carried out using liver tumor tissue from sampling region 3. Specified subset: tumor region T3, left-lateral pole. The receptors derive from a man aged 35-49 years with primary liver carcinoma and hepatitis B virus infection.

This clonotype was observed a few times. The germline gene is not matched at one end of the junction; a read error may be the cause. V usage is TRBV11-2 and J usage is TRBJ2-7; 8 bases match TRBD2. The CDR3 spans 15 residues. The germline V gene has CDR1 SGHAT and CDR2 FQNNGV. The CDR3 spells CASSQYSGGGYGQYF. DNA for the CDR3: TGTGCCAGCAGCCAGTATTCGGGAGGGGGATACGGGCAGTACTTC.

The chain is built from TRBV2 and TRBJ2-7; D is uncertain. This CDR3 spans 14 amino acids. Germline assignment: CDR1 SNHLY and CDR2 FYNNEI. V gave up 2 bases and J gave up 7 bases, with 15 bases separating them. CDR3 sequence: CASSETPSEREQYF. The CDR3, as DNA: TGTGCCAGCAGTGAAACACCGAGTGAAAGGGAGCAGTACTTC.

The chain combines TRBV7-9 with TRBJ2-1; TRBD1 matches 9 bases. The trim removed 5 bases at V and 12 bases at J, leaving 11 bases unmatched. Per germline, CDR1 SEHNR and CDR2 FQNEAQ (reference sequence). There are 14 residues in the CDR3. The CDR3 DNA sequence: TGTGCCAGCAGCGACAGGGGGGGTAAGGATGGGCAGTTCTTC. As protein: CASSDRGGKDGQFF.

Remarks on this clonotype: Sequence at one end of the junction differs from germline and may be a read error. The chain links TRBV10-3 to TRBJ2-2; D is undetermined. This CDR3 is 16 amino acids long. Per germline, CDR1 ENHRY and CDR2 SYGVKD. The CDR3 bases are TGCGCCATCAGTCCCTTGCCCCGGGTGGACACCGGGGAGCTGTTTTTT. Translation: CAISPLPRVDTGELFF.

This clonotype is large by share. V and J are TRBV11-2 and TRBJ2-2, with D possibly TRBD2 on 5 matching bases. Germline CDR1 reads SGHAT; CDR2 reads FQNNGV. Between the trimmed V and J ends, which lost 1 base and 4 bases, there was a span of 10 bases. The CDR3 length is 15 residues. The CDR3 nucleotides are TGTGCCAGCAGCTTAGTCGGACGGGGCACCGGGGAGCTGTTTTTT. Translating it yields CASSLVGRGTGELFF.

A remark on this clonotype: The junction and the germline gene differ at one end; a read error may be behind it. CDR3 amino acids: CAGSQVLAGVELFF. CDR3 coding DNA: TGTGCCGGCAGCCAAGTACTAGCGGGAGTTGAGCTGTTCTTC. V is TRBV4-2 and J is TRBJ2-1, with TRBD2 matching 11 bases. The CDR3 has 14 residues. CDR1 is LGHNA, CDR2 YNFKEQ, per germline.

To note about this clonotype: At one of its ends the junction is not consistent with the germline gene, which may arise from a read error. The V gene is TRBV29-1, the J gene TRBJ1-2, with D possibly TRBD1 on 5 matching bases. There are 12 residues in the CDR3. Germline-derived CDR1 and CDR2 are SQVTM and ANQGSEA. This CDR3 is CSVGSDSYDYTF. For the CDR3, the DNA is TGCAGCGTCGGTTCTGACAGCTATGACTACACATTC.

A word on this clonotype: The germline gene is not matched at one end of the junction; a read error may be the cause. This rearrangement joins TRBV13 to TRBJ2-7; D is perhaps TRBD1 (5 bases). Germline V gives CDR1 PRHDT, CDR2 FYEKMQ (reference sequence). The CDR3 contains 11 residues. Here the CDR3 reads CTSNSNREQYF. The CDR3 region has the DNA TGTACCAGCAACAGCAACAGGGAGCAGTACTTC.

The chain combines TRBV28 with TRBJ1-1; perhaps TRBD1 as D (5 bases). Trimming stripped 9 bases from V and 4 bases from J, with 18 bases between. This CDR3 has 14 amino acids. Germline lookup yields CDR1 MDHEN and CDR2 SYDVKM. CDR3: CASRSRGLITEAFF. The CDR3 nucleotides read TGTGCCAGTCGCAGCCGGGGGTTGATCACTGAAGCTTTCTTT.

Worth noting for this clonotype: The conserved final phenylalanine or tryptophan is absent from the CDR3, which likely points to a read error. V and J are TRBV10-3 and TRBJ2-1; no firm D call. Germline CDR1 and CDR2: ENHRY and SYGVKD. This CDR3 has 14 amino acids. Trimming removed 4 bases from V and 1 base from J, with 8 bases in between. The CDR3 sequence is CAISGIESYNEQFL. The CDR3 coding sequence is TGTGCCATCAGTGGGATAGAGTCCTACAATGAGCAGTTCTTA.

This clonotype was recorded once. The CDR3 ends on some other residue instead of the conserved phenylalanine or tryptophan, so this is likely a read error. The limits of the CDR3 on the DNA are not certain, so only TCRdb's listed CDR3 is given. The chain employs TRBV7-8 and TRBJ2-7; the table's D gene call, TRBD2, was not cross checked with the DNA. Germline-derived CDR1 and CDR2 are SGHVS and FQNEAQ. The CDR3 has 14 residues if both end residues are counted. CDR3 region: CVNSLGAVSYEQHY.

A note on this clonotype: The junction departs from germline at one end; a sequencing error may be responsible. The CDR3 loop is CSVERQNYGYNF. The CDR3 DNA reads TGCAGCGTTGAAAGACAGAACTATGGCTACAACTTC. The chain joins TRBV29-1 to TRBJ1-2, with D possibly TRBD1 on 5 matching bases. CDR1 and CDR2 (germline): SQVTM, ANQGSEA. The CDR3 is 12 residues long.

About this clonotype: The junction and the germline gene differ at one end; a read error may be behind it. The chain couples TRBV12-3 or TRBV12-4 to TRBJ2-7, with 7 bases matching TRBD2. The CDR3 has 13 residues. The CDR3 is CARSSLGLGEKYF. The CDR3 coding sequence is TGTGCCAGGAGTTCCCTTGGACTAGGCGAGAAGTACTTC.

This clonotype was detected ten times or more. The V call is TRBV7-8, the J call TRBJ1-5; possibly TRBD1 for D (5 bases). Trimming took off 1 base at V and 6 bases at J, with 13 bases between the two ends. The CDR3 spans 15 residues. Germline CDR1 SGHVS, CDR2 FQNEAQ. The chain's CDR3 is CASSLVVGASQPQHF. CDR3 coding DNA: TGTGCCAGCAGCTTAGTTGTAGGGGCAAGTCAGCCCCAGCATTTT.

The chain employs TRBV29-1 and TRBJ2-7, with 9 bases aligning to TRBD1. Germline assignment: CDR1 SQVTM and CDR2 ANQGSEA. The CDR3 contains 14 residues. V shed 8 bases, J shed 0 bases, and the junction held 8 bases outside the gene matches. CDR3 nucleotides: TGCAGCATAGCCGGGACAGGGAGCTCCTACGAGCAGTACGTC. Translating gives CSIAGTGSSYEQYV.

The sample holds a few counts of this clonotype. This sequence may be a read error, since a much larger clone differs from it by one base. The rearrangement joins TRBV30 to TRBJ2-1; TRBD1 agrees at 9 bases. This CDR3 is 14 amino acids long. CDR1 and CDR2 (germline): GTSNPN, SVGIG (reference sequence). CDR3: CASSGQGTYNEQLF. The CDR3 DNA reads TGTGCCTCCTCGGGACAGGGAACCTACAATGAGCAGCTCTTC.

Concerning this clonotype: Relative to the germline gene, one junction end is altered; a read error may explain this. V gene TRBV6-1 combines with J gene TRBJ1-1, with D uncertain. Germline V gene sequence: CDR1 MNHNS, CDR2 SASEGT. CDR3 length equals 17 residues. In nucleotides, the CDR3 is TGTGCCAGCAGTGGCCGCGACACTGACTTCGGATATGGTGAAACTTTCTTT. Its translation: CASSGRDTDFGYGETFF.

This clonotype was detected a few times. This could be a read error, since a much larger clone is one nucleotide away. The rearrangement links TRBV6-5 to TRBJ1-5; 8 nucleotides agree with TRBD1. Trimming at V came to 5 bases and at J to 11 bases, leaving 11 bases not matched to a gene. CDR1 is MNHEY, CDR2 SVGAGI, per germline. This CDR3 is built from 14 residues. CDR3 protein: CASSPDRVWQSQHF. The CDR3, as DNA: TGTGCCAGCAGTCCGGACAGGGTTTGGCAGTCCCAGCATTTT.

V usage is TRBV5-1 and J usage is TRBJ2-5; D is unresolved. Per germline, CDR1 SGHRS and CDR2 YFSETQ. V lost 8 bases and J lost 1, with 12 bases in between. The CDR3 extends over 13 amino acids. CDR3 DNA: TGCGCCAGAAGAAAAGGCGGCCAAGAGACCCAGTACTTC. It yields the protein CARRKGGQETQYF.

Remarks on this clonotype: This may come from a read error, since a much larger clone is one base off. The chain carries TRBV30 and TRBJ1-1, with D possibly matching TRBD1 (6 bases). This CDR3 is built from 13 residues. Germline V gene sequence: CDR1 GTSNPN, CDR2 SVGIG (reference sequence). In nucleotides, the CDR3 is TGTGCCTGGAGGCCTAAGGGGGACACTGAAGCTCTCTTT. This sequence encodes CAWRPKGDTEALF.

This clonotype has a single count. The chain is built from TRBV29-1 and TRBJ2-7, with 8 bases identical to TRBD1. J was trimmed by 5 bases and V by 7 bases; bases with no gene match: 16. Germline assignment: CDR1 SQVTM and CDR2 ANQGSEA. The CDR3 totals 15 residues. CDR3 bases: TGCAGCGCTCACCTGAATCCGTCAGGGGGCGACGAGCAGTACTTC. Translating it yields CSAHLNPSGGDEQYF.

About this clonotype: At one end the junction does not follow the germline gene, possibly because of a read error. The V and J genes are TRBV7-3 and TRBJ2-1, with D tentatively TRBD1 or TRBD2 (5 bases each). The germline V gene has CDR1 SGHTA and CDR2 FQGTGA. The CDR3 sequence is 16 residues long. The CDR3 nucleotides read TGTGCCATCAGCCCCCGCCGGGGCCCCGTTGGCAATGAGCAGTTCTTC. This codes for CAISPRRGPVGNEQFF.

This clonotype was picked up one time. This clone may be a read error of a much larger clone one base away. CDR3 in amino acids: CASCLVGGRTDTQYF. As DNA, the CDR3 is TGTGCCAGCTGTTTAGTTGGGGGTCGCACAGATACGCAGTATTTT. The chain has TRBV28 and TRBJ2-3; D tentatively reads TRBD1 or TRBD2 (5 bases each). The germline V gene encodes CDR1 MDHEN and CDR2 SYDVKM. The CDR3 spans 15 residues.

For this clonotype: The junction and the germline gene differ at one end; a read error may be behind it. The chain recombines TRBV5-1 with TRBJ2-7; TRBD2 matches at 9 bases. The germline V gene encodes CDR1 SGHRS and CDR2 YFSETQ. The CDR3 contains 15 residues. The chain's CDR3 is CGSSESSGGVYEQYF. In nucleotides, the CDR3 is TGCGGCAGCAGCGAGAGTAGCGGGGGTGTCTACGAGCAGTACTTC.

Remarks on this clonotype: Germline and junction disagree at one end, which may indicate a read error. This sequence joins TRBV4-1 and TRBJ1-5; tentatively, D is TRBD1 (5 bases). Germline-derived CDR1 and CDR2 are MGHRA and YSYEKL. The CDR3 sequence is 15 residues long. DNA of the CDR3: TGCGCCAGTAGCCAAGATGGGGGGAGCAATCGGCCCCAGCATTTT. It encodes CASSQDGGSNRPQHF.

On this clonotype: This sequence may be a read error, since a much larger clone differs from it by one base. This sequence joins TRBV28 and TRBJ2-5, with 11 bases fitting TRBD2. The CDR3 is 13 amino acids. The germline V gene has CDR1 MDHEN and CDR2 SYDVKM. The CDR3 DNA sequence: TGTGCCAGCAGTTTTAGCGGGAGGGCGACCCAGAACTTC. This encodes CASSFSGRATQNF.

This clonotype was counted between two and nine times. This likely comes from a read error, as the CDR3 has no conserved phenylalanine or tryptophan at its end. The V gene is TRBV7-9, the J gene TRBJ1-4; D is undetermined. CDR1 SEHNR and CDR2 FQNEAQ come from the germline V gene (reference sequence). V shed 5 bases and J shed 8 bases, with 12 bases lying between them. CDR3 length: 13 residues. CDR3: CASSPDGQEKLFL. The CDR3 DNA is TGTGCCAGCAGCCCCGACGGCCAAGAAAAACTGTTTCTT.

To note about this clonotype: This clone may be a read error of a much larger clone one base away. V is TRBV23-1 and J is TRBJ2-1, with unresolved D. TRBV23-1 has ORF status, its function being uncertain. The CDR3 is 14 amino acids. CDR3 nucleotide sequence: TGCGCCAGCAGTCAATTAGGCGACCACAATGAGCAGCTCTTC. Its translation: CASSQLGDHNEQLF.

This clonotype was seen a handful of times. This may come from a read error, since a much larger clone is one base off. This chain connects TRBV10-3 to TRBJ1-3; D is perhaps TRBD1 (5 bases). CDR1 ENHRY and CDR2 SYGVKD come from the germline V gene. This CDR3 region has 15 residues. The CDR3 DNA sequence: TGTGCCATCAGGCCCAGACAGTCCTCTGGAGACACCATATATTTT. Translation: CAIRPRQSSGDTIYF.

This chain links TRBV6-5 with TRBJ1-6; D perhaps matches TRBD1 (5 bases). V lost 4 bases and J 7 bases, leaving 14 bases between the germline ends. CDR1 is MNHEY, CDR2 SVGAGI, per germline. This CDR3 region has 15 residues. Here the CDR3 reads CASSSRPGANSPLHF. Written as DNA, the CDR3 is TGTGCCAGCAGTTCCCGTCCCGGGGCCAATTCACCCCTCCACTTT.

This clonotype has more than one count but fewer than ten. V and J are TRBV24-1 and TRBJ2-1; 15 positions agree with TRBD2. J gave up 0 bases and V 2 bases, and 4 bases lay outside the gene matches. CDR1 is KGHDR and CDR2 is SFDVKD in the germline V gene. CDR3 length: 19 residues. The CDR3 sequence is CATSDYGTSGRSSYNEQFF. The CDR3 nucleotides are TGTGCCACCAGTGATTACGGGACTAGCGGGAGGAGCTCCTACAATGAGCAGTTCTTC.